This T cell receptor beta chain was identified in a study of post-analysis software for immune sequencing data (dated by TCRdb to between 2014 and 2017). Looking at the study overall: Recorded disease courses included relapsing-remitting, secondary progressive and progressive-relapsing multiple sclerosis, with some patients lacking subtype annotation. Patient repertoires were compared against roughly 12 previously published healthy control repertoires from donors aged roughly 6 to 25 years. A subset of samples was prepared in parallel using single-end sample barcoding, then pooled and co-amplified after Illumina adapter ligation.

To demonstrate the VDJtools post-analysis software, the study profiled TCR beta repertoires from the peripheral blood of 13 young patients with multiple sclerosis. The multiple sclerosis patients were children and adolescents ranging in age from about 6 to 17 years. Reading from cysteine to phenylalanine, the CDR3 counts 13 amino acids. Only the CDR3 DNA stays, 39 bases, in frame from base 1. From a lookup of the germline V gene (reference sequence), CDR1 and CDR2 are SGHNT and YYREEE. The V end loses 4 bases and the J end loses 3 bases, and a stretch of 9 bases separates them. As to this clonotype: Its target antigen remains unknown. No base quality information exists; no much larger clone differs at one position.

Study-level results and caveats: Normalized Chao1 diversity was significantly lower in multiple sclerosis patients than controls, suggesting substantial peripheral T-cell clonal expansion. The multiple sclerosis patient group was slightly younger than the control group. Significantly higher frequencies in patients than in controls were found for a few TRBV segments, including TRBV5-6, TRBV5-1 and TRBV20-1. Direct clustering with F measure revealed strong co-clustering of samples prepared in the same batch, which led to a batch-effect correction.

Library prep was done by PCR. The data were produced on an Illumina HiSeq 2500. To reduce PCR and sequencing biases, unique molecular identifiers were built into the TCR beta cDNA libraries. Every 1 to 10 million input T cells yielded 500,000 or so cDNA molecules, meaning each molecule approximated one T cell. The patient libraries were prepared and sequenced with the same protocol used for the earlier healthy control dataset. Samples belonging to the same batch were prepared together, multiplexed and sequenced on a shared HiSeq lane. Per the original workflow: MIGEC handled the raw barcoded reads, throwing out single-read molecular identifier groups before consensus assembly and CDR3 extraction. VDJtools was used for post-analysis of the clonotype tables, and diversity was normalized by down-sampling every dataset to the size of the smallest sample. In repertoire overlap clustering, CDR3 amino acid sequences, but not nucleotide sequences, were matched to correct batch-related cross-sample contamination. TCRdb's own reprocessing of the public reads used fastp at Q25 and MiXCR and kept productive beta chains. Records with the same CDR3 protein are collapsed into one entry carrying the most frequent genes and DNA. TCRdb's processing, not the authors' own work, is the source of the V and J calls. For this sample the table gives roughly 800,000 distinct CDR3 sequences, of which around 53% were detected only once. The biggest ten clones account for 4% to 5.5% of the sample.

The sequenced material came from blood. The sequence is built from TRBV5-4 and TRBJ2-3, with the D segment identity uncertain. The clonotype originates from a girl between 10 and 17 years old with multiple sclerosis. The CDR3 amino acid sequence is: CASSADWTDTQYF. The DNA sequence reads TGTGCCAGCAGCGCAGACTGGACAGATACGCAGTATTTT.